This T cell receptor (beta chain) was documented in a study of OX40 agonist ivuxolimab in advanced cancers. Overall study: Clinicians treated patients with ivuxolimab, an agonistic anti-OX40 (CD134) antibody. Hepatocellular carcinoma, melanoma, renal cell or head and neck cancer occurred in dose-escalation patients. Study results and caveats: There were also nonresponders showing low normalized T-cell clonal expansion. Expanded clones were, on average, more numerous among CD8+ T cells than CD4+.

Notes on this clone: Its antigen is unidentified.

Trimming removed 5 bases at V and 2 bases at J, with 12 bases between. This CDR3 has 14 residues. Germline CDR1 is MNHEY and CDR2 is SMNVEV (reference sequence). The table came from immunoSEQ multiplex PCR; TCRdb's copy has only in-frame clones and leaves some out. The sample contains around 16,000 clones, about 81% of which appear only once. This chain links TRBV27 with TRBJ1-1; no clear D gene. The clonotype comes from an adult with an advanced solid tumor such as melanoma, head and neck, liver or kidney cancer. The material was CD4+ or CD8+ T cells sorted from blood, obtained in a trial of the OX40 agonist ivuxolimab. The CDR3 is CASSPGWVNTEAFF. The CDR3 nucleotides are TGTGCCAGCAGTCCGGGGTGGGTTAACACTGAAGCTTTCTTT.